This TCR beta chain was sequenced for a study of Graves' ophthalmopathy and Graves' hyperthyroidism. Broader study findings: A 13-signature model separated ophthalmopathy from stable hyperthyroidism, reaching roughly 85% sensitivity and 81.08% specificity cross-validated.

Amplifying from RNA transcripts, the study obtained TCR beta CDR3 regions. First-round RT-PCR used HTBI primers; second-round multiplex PCR followed. TCRdb called the multiplex PCR reads again in MiXCR, with one record for every CDR3 protein. The repertoire has around 1.1 million distinct CDR3 sequences, approximately 35% of them found once; the top ten carry approximately 12%. Trimming removed 2 bases from V and 8 bases from J; junction bases left unmatched: 10. The CDR3 has 15 residues. Germline V gene sequence: CDR1 SQVTM, CDR2 ANQGSEA. Only a few counts were recorded for this clonotype. Its target is not known.

The V and J genes are TRBV29-1 and TRBJ2-1; TRBD2 aligns across 9 bases. The clonotype originates from an adult man with Graves' hyperthyroidism. Sequencing input: peripheral blood or thyroid tissue (not recorded which). DNA of the CDR3: TGCAGCGTTGAACAGGGGGTAGCGGGAGCGTATGAGCAGTTCTTC. Its translation: CSVEQGVAGAYEQFF.